The sequence of this T cell receptor beta chain was determined in a study of CD8 T cells in Susac syndrome. Peripheral blood CD8+ and CD4+ T cells were profiled by TCR beta sequencing. Included as multiple sclerosis controls were treatment-naive patients who had stable or active relapsing-remitting disease. TEMRA cells were FACS-enriched, with CD8+ and CD4+ T cells isolated negatively. Losses at the gene ends were 9 bases for V and 7 bases for J; bases not matched to a gene: 10. CDR3 length equals 15 residues. The germline gives CDR1 KGHDR, CDR2 SFDVKD. An amount of RNA that ranged from roughly 0.5 to 1 ug was reverse transcribed with random hexamers. Amplification of TCR beta CDR3 across 54 Vbeta and 13 Jbeta was performed with immunoSEQ multiplex PCR. Each CDR3 protein is one row after TCRdb ran MiXCR on the immunoSEQ multiplex PCR reads. This table holds 190,000 or so distinct CDR3 sequences, nearly 95% found once.

Sequencing was done on a sample of CD4+ T cells from PBMCs. This chain joins TRBV24-1 and TRBJ2-1; 11 positions agree with TRBD2. This sequence originates from a human donor with multiple sclerosis. The CDR3 sequence: CATVSGTSGKNEQFF. CDR3 bases: TGTGCCACCGTCTCCGGGACTAGCGGTAAGAATGAGCAGTTCTTC.